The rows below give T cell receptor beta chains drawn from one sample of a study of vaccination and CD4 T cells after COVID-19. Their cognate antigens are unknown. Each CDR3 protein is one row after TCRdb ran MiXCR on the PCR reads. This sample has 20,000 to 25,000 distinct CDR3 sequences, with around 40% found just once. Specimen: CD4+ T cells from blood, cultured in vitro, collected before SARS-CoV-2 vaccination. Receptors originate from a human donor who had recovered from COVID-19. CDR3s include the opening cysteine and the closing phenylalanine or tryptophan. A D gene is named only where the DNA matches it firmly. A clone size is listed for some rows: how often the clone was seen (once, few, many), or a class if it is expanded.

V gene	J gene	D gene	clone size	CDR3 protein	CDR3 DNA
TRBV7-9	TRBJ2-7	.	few	CASSLVVGAGISYEQYF	TGTGCCAGCAGCTTAGTCGTTGGGGCTGGGATCTCCTACGAGCAGTACTTC
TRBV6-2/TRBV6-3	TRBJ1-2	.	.	CASSSLGTNYGYTF	TGTGCCAGCAGTTCCCTCGGGACTAACTATGGCTACACCTTC
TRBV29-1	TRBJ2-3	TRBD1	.	CSADRGTSTDTQYF	TGCAGCGCCGACAGGGGAACTAGCACAGATACGCAGTATTTT
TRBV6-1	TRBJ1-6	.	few	CASSLVDSSPLHF	TGTGCCAGCAGCCTCGTCGACAGTTCACCCCTCCACTTT
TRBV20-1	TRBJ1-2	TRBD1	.	CSARGDRDSYGYTF	TGCAGTGCTAGAGGGGACAGAGATTCCTATGGCTACACCTTC
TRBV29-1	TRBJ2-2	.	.	CSVRRGNTGELFF	TGCAGCGTTCGACGGGGGAACACCGGGGAGCTGTTTTTT
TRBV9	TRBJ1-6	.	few	CASSVEPYGVESPLHF	TGTGCCAGCAGCGTAGAACCCTACGGGGTAGAATCACCCCTCCACTTT
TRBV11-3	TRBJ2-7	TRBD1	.	CASSLETGGKYF	TGTGCCAGCAGCTTAGAGACAGGGGGGAAGTACTTC
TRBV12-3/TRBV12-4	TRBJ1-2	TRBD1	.	CASSLGGTGNGYTF	TGTGCCAGCAGTTTAGGTGGGACAGGCAACGGCTACACCTTC
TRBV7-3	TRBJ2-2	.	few	CASSSYGGSNTGELFF	TGTGCCAGCAGCTCGTACGGGGGATCGAACACCGGGGAGCTGTTTTTT
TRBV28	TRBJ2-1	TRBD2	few	CASSLVASGRRRNEQFF	TGTGCCAGCAGTTTGGTCGCTAGCGGGAGACGGAGAAATGAGCAGTTCTTC
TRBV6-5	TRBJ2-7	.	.	CASSYSLYIEQYF	TGTGCCAGCAGTTACTCGTTATATATAGAGCAGTACTTC
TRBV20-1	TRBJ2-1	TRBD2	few	CSASPTSGKGEQFF	TGCAGTGCTAGCCCTACTAGCGGGAAGGGTGAGCAGTTCTTC
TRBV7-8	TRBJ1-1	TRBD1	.	CASSLEGARNEAFF	TGTGCCAGCAGCTTAGAGGGGGCACGTAATGAAGCTTTCTTT
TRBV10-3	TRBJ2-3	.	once	CAVSSSTEGTDTQYF	TGTGCCGTTAGCTCGTCGACAGAAGGGACAGATACGCAGTATTTT
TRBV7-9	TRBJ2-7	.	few	CASSLDGGDPHEQYF	TGTGCCAGCAGCTTAGATGGGGGAGACCCCCACGAGCAGTACTTC
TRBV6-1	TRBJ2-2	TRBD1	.	CASSLRDRNTGELFF	TGTGCCAGCAGTCTCCGGGACAGAAACACCGGGGAGCTGTTTTTT
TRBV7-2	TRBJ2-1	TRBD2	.	CASSSQRGDNEQFF	TGTGCCAGCAGCTCCCAGCGGGGCGACAATGAGCAGTTCTTC
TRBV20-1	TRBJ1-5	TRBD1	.	CSARQTGTGRSNQPQHF	TGCAGTGCTAGACAAACCGGGACAGGTCGTAGCAATCAGCCCCAGCATTTT
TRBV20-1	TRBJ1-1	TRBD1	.	CSAPNPDRGRTEAFF	TGCAGTGCCCCGAATCCTGACAGGGGTAGAACTGAAGCTTTCTTT
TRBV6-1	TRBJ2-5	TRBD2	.	CASSERSGRIEETQYF	TGTGCCAGCAGTGAACGTAGCGGGAGAATAGAAGAGACCCAGTACTTC
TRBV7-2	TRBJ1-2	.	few	CASRSLGDKGIYGYTF	TGTGCCAGCAGGTCACTCGGGGACAAAGGAATCTATGGCTACACCTTC
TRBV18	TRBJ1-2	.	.	CASSPRRWAGEIWGYTF	TGTGCCAGCTCACCACGGCGGTGGGCAGGGGAAATCTGGGGCTACACCTTC
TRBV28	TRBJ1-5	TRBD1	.	CASISGTGGSQPQHF	TGTGCCAGTATTTCCGGGACAGGGGGCAGTCAGCCCCAGCATTTT
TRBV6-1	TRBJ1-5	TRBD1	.	CASNDGQGRQPQHF	TGTGCCAGCAACGACGGACAGGGAAGGCAGCCCCAGCATTTT
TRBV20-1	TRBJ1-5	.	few	CSARQGGNQPQHF	TGCAGTGCTAGACAGGGTGGAAATCAGCCCCAGCATTTT
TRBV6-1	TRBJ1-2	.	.	CASSLRAYYGYTF	TGTGCCAGCAGCCTTAGGGCCTACTATGGCTACACCTTC
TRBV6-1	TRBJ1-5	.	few	CASSESAVPNQPQHF	TGTGCCAGCAGTGAATCCGCGGTTCCTAATCAGCCCCAGCATTTT
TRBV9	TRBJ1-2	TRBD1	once	CASSVAWTGMDYGYTF	TGTGCCAGCAGCGTAGCTTGGACAGGGATGGACTATGGCTACACCTTC
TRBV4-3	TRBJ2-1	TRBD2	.	CASSAQASGDNEQFF	TGCGCCAGCAGCGCCCAAGCTAGCGGGGACAATGAGCAGTTCTTC
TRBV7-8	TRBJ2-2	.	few	CASSLGRALGTGELFF	TGTGCCAGCAGCTTAGGAAGGGCGCTGGGGACCGGGGAGCTGTTTTTT
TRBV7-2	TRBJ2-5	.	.	CASSFGREETQYF	TGTGCCAGCAGCTTCGGACGGGAGGAGACCCAGTACTTC
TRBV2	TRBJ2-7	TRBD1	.	CASSGQGTYEQYF	TGTGCCAGCAGTGGACAGGGCACCTACGAGCAGTACTTC
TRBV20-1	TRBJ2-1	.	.	CSARTLQLYNEQFF	TGCAGTGCTAGGACTCTTCAGCTTTACAATGAGCAGTTCTTC
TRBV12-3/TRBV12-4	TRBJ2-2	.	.	CASSLYRTTGELFF	TGTGCCAGCAGTTTATACAGGACCACCGGGGAGCTGTTTTTT
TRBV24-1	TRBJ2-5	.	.	CATSWGRGQETQYF	TGTGCCACCAGTTGGGGGCGTGGGCAAGAGACCCAGTACTTC
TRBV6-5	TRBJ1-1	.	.	CASSYGRVNTEAFF	TGTGCCAGCAGTTACGGCAGGGTGAACACTGAAGCTTTCTTT
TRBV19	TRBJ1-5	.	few	CASSAQTGYQPQHF	TGTGCCAGTAGTGCCCAGACGGGGTATCAGCCCCAGCATTTT
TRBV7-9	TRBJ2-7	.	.	CASSRRASESYEQYF	TGTGCCAGCAGCCGCCGGGCCTCGGAGTCCTACGAGCAGTACTTC
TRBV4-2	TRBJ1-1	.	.	CASSQVPATEAFF	TGTGCCAGCAGCCAAGTTCCAGCCACTGAAGCTTTCTTT
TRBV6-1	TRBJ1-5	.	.	CASSNRYFGPQHF	TGTGCCAGCAGTAACAGATATTTTGGGCCCCAGCATTTT
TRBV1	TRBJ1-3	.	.	CTSSQEGPAGNTIYF	TGCACCAGCAGCCAAGAAGGACCCGCCGGAAACACCATATATTTT
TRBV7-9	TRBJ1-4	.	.	CASSLSQGLNEKLFF	TGTGCCAGCAGCTTGTCACAGGGCCTCAATGAAAAACTGTTTTTT
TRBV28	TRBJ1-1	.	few	CASSLSGFTEAFF	TGTGCCAGCAGTTTATCGGGGTTCACTGAAGCTTTCTTT
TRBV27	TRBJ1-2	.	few	CASSADRYGYTF	TGTGCCAGCAGTGCAGACCGTTATGGCTACACCTTC
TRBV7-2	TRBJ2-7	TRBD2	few	CASSYIGTSYEQYF	TGTGCCAGCAGCTACATCGGGACTAGCTACGAGCAGTACTTC
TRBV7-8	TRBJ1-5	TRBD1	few	CASSLRTGNFQPQHF	TGTGCCAGCAGCTTAAGGACAGGGAATTTTCAGCCCCAGCATTTT
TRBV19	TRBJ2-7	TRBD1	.	CASRQTGTYEQYF	TGTGCCAGTAGACAGACAGGGACCTACGAGCAGTACTTC
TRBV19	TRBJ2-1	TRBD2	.	CASSSLAGGGSYNEQFF	TGTGCCAGTAGCAGCCTAGCGGGGGGCGGGTCCTACAATGAGCAGTTCTTC
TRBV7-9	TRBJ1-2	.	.	CASSWDAGDTF	TGTGCCAGCAGCTGGGACGCAGGGGATACCTTC
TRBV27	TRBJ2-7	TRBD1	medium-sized	CASTGTGDYEQYF	TGTGCCAGCACCGGGACAGGGGACTACGAGCAGTACTTC
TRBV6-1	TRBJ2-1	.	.	CASSVTQQGQFF	TGTGCCAGCAGTGTGACCCAGCAGGGGCAGTTCTTC